Listed here are 20 T cell receptor beta chains from one sample, sequenced in a study of cytomegalovirus exposure and HLA in healthy donors. The study ran its PCR with 60 Vbeta and 13 Jbeta primers. Sequencing was performed with immunoSEQ multiplex PCR; in TCRdb, only in-frame clones are kept and a portion is missing. The table has about 160,000 clones, about four fifths seen once; the top ten hold around 14%. The sequencing input was PBMCs. The receptor set was obtained from a woman aged 45-60 years in good health and CMV-seronegative.

The chain's CDR3 is CASEGGGSGSLGEQYF. CDR3 bases: TGTGCCAGCGAAGGGGGGGGTAGCGGGAGTCTGGGTGAGCAGTACTTC. The chain couples TRBV2 to TRBJ2-7; 9 nucleotides line up with TRBD2. Germline lookup yields CDR1 SNHLY and CDR2 FYNNEI. The J segment lost 7 bases and the V segment lost 8 bases, leaving 18 bases of the junction unmatched. The CDR3 is made up of 16 amino acids.

The rearrangement uses TRBV7-2 and TRBJ1-5; 7 positions agree with TRBD1. V lost 4 bases, J lost 6 bases, and 6 bases stayed unmatched. This CDR3 contains 14 residues. CDR1 SGHTA and CDR2 FQGNSA come from the germline V gene. CDR3 protein: CASSSEGAIQPQHF. The CDR3 coding sequence is TGTGCCAGCAGCTCGGAGGGGGCGATTCAGCCCCAGCATTTT. The variable domain in full, completed from reference TRBV7-2 and TRBJ1-5, reads GAGVSQSPSNKVTEKGKDVELRCDPISGHTALYWYRQSLGQGLEFLIYFQGNSAPDKSGLPSDRFSAERTGGSVSTLTIQRTQQEDSAVYLCASSSEGAIQPQHFGDGTRLSIL.

V and J are TRBV7-2 and TRBJ2-4; TRBD2 matches at 11 bases. The ends lost 5 bases at V and 8 bases at J; junction bases unmatched: 14. Germline V gives CDR1 SGHTA, CDR2 FQGNSA. The CDR3 length is 17 residues. The CDR3 here is CASSRAGTSGSGDIQYF. The DNA of the CDR3 is TGTGCCAGCAGCCGAGCGGGAACTAGCGGGAGCGGTGACATTCAGTACTTC.

The chain couples TRBV6-1 to TRBJ1-6; D may be TRBD1 (6 bases). CDR1 is MNHNS and CDR2 is SASEGT in the germline V gene. The ends were cut back, 6 bases at V and 4 bases at J, with 7 bases in the middle. This CDR3 has 13 amino acids. The CDR3 DNA sequence: TGTGCCAGCAGCAGGGGTTATAATTCACCCCTCCACTTT. Amino acids: CASSRGYNSPLHF.

This sequence joins TRBV7-3 and TRBJ2-5; possible D gene TRBD1, 5 bases. V was pared by 4 bases and J by 9 bases, with 12 bases between. Per the germline V gene, CDR1 is SGHTA and CDR2 is FQGTGA. The CDR3 runs to 12 residues. CDR3 DNA sequence: TGTGCCAGCAGCTCGATTGAAGGGGCCCAGTACTTC. Translation gives CASSSIEGAQYF.

A note on this clone: Within the sample, other DNA sequences also encode this same CDR3. The J gene is TRBJ2-7, the V gene TRBV4-2; 8 nucleotides match TRBD2. The junction had 2 bases not matched to a gene; V was cut back by 4 bases and J by 0 bases. The CDR3 has 14 amino acids. CDR1 and CDR2 (germline): LGHNA, YNFKEQ. This CDR3 is CASSPRGGSYEQYF. The CDR3 bases are TGTGCCAGCAGCCCTCGGGGGGGCTCCTACGAGCAGTACTTC.

This clone showed up just once. At one end, the junction sequence differs from germline, possibly due to a read error. The chain uses TRBV5-1 and TRBJ2-7; TRBD2 agrees at 11 bases. The CDR3 length is 14 residues. From germline, CDR1 is SGHRS and CDR2 YFSETQ. The CDR3 DNA reads TGCGCCAGCCGCTTTGGACTAGCGGGCTACGAGCAGTACTTC. Amino acids: CASRFGLAGYEQYF.

The V and J genes are TRBV13 and TRBJ1-1, with a weak D call TRBD1 (5 bases). V shed 5 bases and J shed 5 bases, with 15 bases lying between them. The CDR3 covers 14 residues. CDR1 and CDR2 from the germline V gene are PRHDT and FYEKMQ (reference sequence). The CDR3 protein is CASSPDRSRTEAFF. The CDR3 nucleotides are TGTGCCAGCAGCCCCGACAGAAGTCGAACTGAAGCTTTCTTT.

V gene TRBV9 combines with J gene TRBJ1-4; weak D call: TRBD1 (5 bases). V gave up 4 bases and J gave up 8 bases, with 12 bases separating them. This CDR3 has 13 amino acids. The germline V gene encodes CDR1 SGDLS and CDR2 YYNGEE. This CDR3 reads CASSPGLQEKLFF. The DNA of the CDR3 is TGTGCCAGCAGCCCGGGACTGCAGGAAAAACTGTTTTTT.

V is TRBV5-1 and J is TRBJ2-7, with TRBD2 matching over 8 bases. V shed 7 bases and J 3 bases; nucleotides not matched to a gene: 9. Germline-derived CDR1 and CDR2 are SGHRS and YFSETQ. The CDR3 sequence is 14 residues long. The CDR3 is CASRLEGLDYEQYF. The DNA of the CDR3 is TGCGCCAGCCGACTAGAGGGACTAGACTACGAGCAGTACTTC.

This chain connects TRBV18 to TRBJ1-5, with 9 bases identical to TRBD1. The CDR3 is 15 amino acids. V shed 5 bases and J 0 bases; nucleotides not matched to a gene: 2. Germline-derived CDR1 and CDR2 are KGHSH and LQKENI. The CDR3 sequence is CASSLQGASNQPQHF. As DNA, the CDR3 is TGTGCCAGCTCATTACAGGGGGCTAGCAATCAGCCCCAGCATTTT.

The CDR3 DNA reads as TGTGCCAGCTCATCTACAGGCTCCAGAAACACTGAAGCTTTCTTT. This translates into CASSSTGSRNTEAFF. The genes are TRBV18 and TRBJ1-1, with TRBD1 as a possible D gene (5 bases). V was cut by 5 bases and J by 2 bases, with 15 bases left in between. Germline V gene lookup returns CDR1 KGHSH and CDR2 LQKENI. This CDR3 has 15 residues. The full variable domain, its missing parts supplied by reference TRBV18 and TRBJ1-1, is NAGVMQNPRHLVRRRGQEARLRCSPMKGHSHVYWYRQLPEEGLKFMVYLQKENIIDESGMPKERFSAEFPKEGPSILRIQQVVRGDSAAYFCASSSTGSRNTEAFFGQGTRLTVV.

The chain recombines TRBV28 with TRBJ1-5; possibly TRBD1 for D (6 bases). The V gene lost 7 bases and the J gene lost 1 base, with 20 bases spanning the gap. The CDR3 contains 17 residues. Germline V gene lookup returns CDR1 MDHEN and CDR2 SYDVKM. The CDR3 reads CASTKRGYTKSNQPQHF. Here the CDR3 DNA reads TGTGCCAGCACCAAGAGGGGGTATACCAAGAGCAATCAGCCCCAGCATTTT. The full variable domain, with the rest looked up from reference TRBV28 and TRBJ1-5, is DVKVTQSSRYLVKRTGEKVFLECVQDMDHENMFWYRQDPGLGLRLIYFSYDVKMKEKGDIPEGYSVSREKKERFSLILESASTNQTSMYLCASTKRGYTKSNQPQHFGDGTRLSIL.

This rearrangement joins TRBV7-8 to TRBJ2-7; the D gene is possibly TRBD2 (6 bases). This CDR3 comprises 15 residues. Germline loops: CDR1 SGHVS, CDR2 FQNEAQ. Deletions cut 0 bases from V and 4 bases from J, with 13 bases between. The CDR3 loop reads CASSLAEGRGYEQYF. In nucleotides, the CDR3 is TGTGCCAGCAGCTTAGCGGAGGGAAGGGGTTACGAGCAGTACTTC.

The gene calls are TRBV19 and TRBJ1-2; possibly TRBD1 for D (6 bases). CDR3 length: 14 residues. Germline V CDR1 and CDR2: LNHDA, SQIVND (reference sequence). Trimming removed 3 bases at V and 3 bases at J, with 11 bases between. The CDR3 DNA reads TGTGCCAGTAGTATTGAACAGGGTGACTATGGCTACACCTTC. It specifies CASSIEQGDYGYTF.

The CDR3 sequence is CASGLKPGRSIYGYTF. CDR3 bases: TGTGCTAGTGGACTAAAGCCAGGGAGGTCGATTTATGGCTACACCTTC. The chain has TRBV12-5 and TRBJ1-2; tentatively, D is TRBD1 (5 bases). Per the germline V gene, CDR1 is LGHNT and CDR2 is FRNRAP. The CDR3 runs to 16 residues. V dropped 6 bases and J dropped 5 bases, with 22 bases sitting between them.

The rearrangement links TRBV7-9 to TRBJ2-3; 8 bases are shared with TRBD2. V lost 5 bases, J lost 2 bases, and 9 bases stayed unmatched. The CDR3 sequence is 16 residues long. Germline lookup yields CDR1 SEHNR and CDR2 FQNEAQ (reference sequence). CDR3 in DNA: TGTGCCAGCAGCCAATACCGGGGGGGGGTCACAGATACGCAGTATTTT. It codes for CASSQYRGGVTDTQYF. The full variable domain, completed using reference TRBV7-9 and TRBJ2-3, is DTGVSQNPRHKITKRGQNVTFRCDPISEHNRLYWYRQTLGQGPEFLTYFQNEAQLEKSRLLSDRFSAERPKGSFSTLEIQRTEQGDSAMYLCASSQYRGGVTDTQYFGPGTRLTVL.

The chain is built from TRBV2 and TRBJ2-7; no definite D call. Germline assignment: CDR1 SNHLY and CDR2 FYNNEI. V shed 5 bases and J shed 4 bases, with 6 bases lying between them. The CDR3 sequence is 11 residues long. CDR3 residues: CASSSQYEQYF. CDR3 in DNA: TGTGCCAGCAGTTCCCAGTACGAGCAGTACTTC.

The chain is built from TRBV7-2 and TRBJ2-7; 8 bases align to TRBD2. CDR3 length: 14 amino acids. Germline CDR1 reads SGHTA; CDR2 reads FQGNSA. Trimming took 6 bases from V and 2 from J; bases not matched to a gene: 6. The CDR3 DNA follows: TGTGCCAGCAGTTCTAGCGGGCCCCCCTACGAGCAGTACTTC. This sequence encodes CASSSSGPPYEQYF.

There are a few counts of this clone. The gene calls are TRBV2 and TRBJ2-3; 10 nucleotides align to TRBD2. The trim removed 3 bases at V and 6 bases at J, leaving 6 bases unmatched. This CDR3 has 15 residues. Per germline, CDR1 SNHLY and CDR2 FYNNEI. The CDR3 region is CASSDQGLARDTQYF. The CDR3 nucleotides are TGTGCCAGCAGTGACCAGGGACTAGCGAGGGATACGCAGTATTTT.